This record concerns one T cell receptor (beta chain) sequence. Which antigen it targets is not known. One base away there is no much larger clone; base qualities are not given. TCR CDR3 regions were amplified from genomic DNA by multiplex PCR using the deep immunoSEQ assay. Genomic DNA extracted from each cell subset was distributed evenly over all wells of several immunoSEQ 96-well plates, and each plate served as one replicate. For sorted subsets, approximately 190 ng of genomic DNA, equivalent to about 30,000 T cell genomes, went into each replicate PCR. The purified libraries were quantified using a Qubit 3.0 fluorometer, sized with a Bioanalyzer 2100, and then quantified again using the KAPA Library Quantification kit. Every immunoSEQ 96-well plate was sequenced on a dedicated single-read 150-cycle Illumina NextSeq 550 flow cell. Under the source paper's analysis protocol: Because the immunoSEQ output held only junctional sequences and lacked quality scores, the filtering could not match the filtering applied to full-length reads. To assign V/J genes and CDR3, sequences were annotated against IMGT germline references using PyIR, a Python wrapper for IgBLAST v1.9. Reads were filtered out if the reads had weak V/J assignments (E-value above 1e-6), no CDR3, stop codons, out-of-frame junctions, or ambiguous translated residues. V3J clonotypes were defined as sequences sharing the same inferred V gene, J gene, and CDR3 amino acid sequence. The percentage overlap between two repertoires was calculated by dividing the number of shared unique clonotypes by the size of the smaller repertoire. RTK rarefaction, the Chao1 estimator, and Recon v2.1 estimates of unobserved clonotypes were used to assess repertoire richness. Generation probabilities for all TCRbeta clonotypes obtained by the gDNA method from several donors were computed using OLGA. TCRdb limited this immuneACCESS table to in-frame rearrangements with V and J called. A share of clones is missing; checked studies link under half to unresolved V genes, and the rest is unexplained. V, J and clone size derive from that table, while D and trimming were established from the DNA sequence. A total of around 650,000 clones appear in this sample, about 95% of them only once. 0.11% of the sample lies in the top ten.

Relative to germline, V is 1 base shorter and J is 2 bases shorter, with 15 bases between their ends. Taken from the germline V gene, the CDR1 and CDR2 loops are MNHNS and SASEGT. There are 16 amino acids in the CDR3, from cysteine to phenylalanine inclusive. The read is trimmed to its CDR3 DNA, 48 bases read in frame from base 1. The data were obtained in a study of shared clonotypes between healthy human individuals (dated by TCRdb to 2020 to 2022). With regard to the full study: Two women and three men aged 18 to 49 years were included in the cohort. For each donor, CD4 naive and CD4 memory were each run on three plates, CD8 naive on two plates, and CD8 memory on one plate. Blood TCR repertoires of five healthy adults were deeply sequenced to estimate repertoire size and the extent of clonotype sharing between individuals. To increase sequencing depth and limit assay-specific biases, different laboratories used diverse techniques to prepare libraries and sequence TCR repertoires. Between about 0.9 and 9 billion PBMCs per donor were obtained by leukapheresis.

The research as a whole found: Sampling was restricted to blood, and TCR repertoires in tissues likely differ from the TCR repertoires found in blood. Even with the large sequencing depth, rarefaction of the sorted-subset datasets indicated that sequencing was incomplete. Because the study included only a small number of donors, the genetic and exposure-history diversity represented was limited. Pairwise subsampling indicated that sequencing depth was expected to affect the degree of clonotype sharing among donors. Roughly 5% of naive CD4, approximately 3.7% of naive CD8, approximately 2.2% of memory CD4, and approximately 0.4% of memory CD8 clonotypes were shared across four donors. Naive subsets generally had larger estimated clonotype richness than memory subsets did. Clonotypes shared by all four sorted-subset donors showed higher generation probabilities than non-shared clonotypes.

For the CD8 naive samples, CD45RO-negative cells were positively selected for CCR7, yielding a CD45RA+CCR7+ population from which TemRA cells were excluded. Healthy HIV-negative adults with no recently reported acute infections or vaccinations were included as donors. Every donor was a Caucasian adult residing in Nashville, Tennessee, USA. Blood was obtained by leukapheresis, after which PBMCs were separated by Ficoll-Histopaque density gradient centrifugation and cryopreserved in liquid nitrogen vapor phase. Analytical flow cytometry was used to check the purity and quantity of every magnetically sorted T cell population. Genomic DNA was isolated from each sorted fraction and quantified by UV absorbance on a Nanodrop 2000c.

The chain is encoded by TRBV6-1 joined to TRBJ2-7; TRBD1 might be the D gene, on 6 matching bases. Sequencing was done on a sample of naive CD8+ T cells sorted from blood. The sample's cell subset or site label, in plain terms: CD45RA+CCR7+. The sequence derives from a woman aged 25 to 45 in good health. The DNA sequence follows: TGTGCCAGCAGTGAAGGAACAGGGCGGAACCCCTACGAGCAGTACTTC. Translated, this is CASSEGTGRNPYEQYF.